This entry lists 12 T cell receptor beta chains sequenced from one sample in a study of T-cell reconstitution after alpha-beta-depleted transplantation in children. Unique molecular identifiers were built into the TCRbeta library. In TCRdb, the PCR reads were re-called with MiXCR into one record per CDR3 protein. Of around 530,000 distinct CDR3 sequences in the sample, roughly 33% were seen once. The input for sequencing was PBMCs from the stem cell graft donor, taken from the stem cell graft. These receptors came from a human donor who donated a stem cell graft to a child with aplastic anemia.

This clonotype has only a few counts. The V call is TRBV12-3 or TRBV12-4, the J call TRBJ2-7; the match to TRBD2 covers 8 bases. This CDR3 has 13 residues. V lost 6 bases, J lost 2 bases, and 3 bases stayed unmatched. CDR3 nucleotides: TGTGCCAGCAGCCACGGGGGGGCCTACGAGCAGTACTTC. Protein: CASSHGGAYEQYF.

V is TRBV13 and J is TRBJ2-5; D is undetermined. From germline, CDR1 is PRHDT and CDR2 FYEKMQ (reference sequence). Trimming took 6 bases from V and 2 from J, leaving 16 bases between them. CDR3 length: 15 residues. CDR3 residues: CASSFPTALQETQYF. The CDR3, as DNA: TGTGCCAGCAGTTTCCCGACGGCTTTACAAGAGACCCAGTACTTC. The entire variable domain, with the rest obtained from reference TRBV13 and TRBJ2-5, is as follows: AAGVIQSPRHLIKEKRETATLKCYPIPRHDTVYWYQQGPGQDPQFLISFYEKMQSDKGSIPDRFSAQQFSDYHSELNMSSLELGDSALYFCASSFPTALQETQYFGPGTRLLVL.

This chain uses TRBV5-5 with TRBJ2-3, with 9 bases identical to TRBD2. The V segment lost 4 bases and the J segment 5 bases; nucleotides outside the gene matches: 8. CDR1 and CDR2 from the germline V gene are SGHKS and YYEKEE (reference sequence). This CDR3 has 15 amino acids. DNA for the CDR3: TGTGCCAGCAGCGTAGTAGCGGGAGTTCTAGATACGCAGTATTTT. Its translation: CASSVVAGVLDTQYF.

This chain uses TRBV27 with TRBJ2-1, with D possibly TRBD2 on 5 matching bases. CDR3 length: 13 residues. CDR1 and CDR2 (germline): MNHEY, SMNVEV (reference sequence). Trimming took 5 bases from V and 10 from J, leaving 15 bases between them. The CDR3 protein is CASSTSPGLEQFF. CDR3 in DNA: TGTGCCAGCAGTACTTCCCCGGGGTTAGAGCAGTTCTTC.

This clonotype was counted a few times. The V gene is TRBV7-8, the J gene TRBJ1-1, with TRBD1 as a possible D gene (5 bases). Per germline, CDR1 SGHVS and CDR2 FQNEAQ. The CDR3 covers 17 residues. Between the trimmed V and J ends, which lost 2 bases and 3 bases, there was a span of 19 bases. CDR3 DNA: TGTGCCAGCAGCTTATGGGGGACGTTTGCTCCATACACTGAAGCTTTCTTT. This translates into CASSLWGTFAPYTEAFF.

This clonotype has more than one count but fewer than ten. The V call is TRBV14, the J call TRBJ1-4; D is uncertain. V was pared by 0 bases and J by 0 bases, with 29 bases between. Germline CDR1 is SGHDN and CDR2 is FVKESK. This CDR3 spans 23 amino acids. CDR3 bases: TGTGCCAGCAGCCAAGATTTGAGGGCAGGTCTCTCCCGGGCCCATCCAACTAATGAAAAACTGTTTTTT. Residues: CASSQDLRAGLSRAHPTNEKLFF.

V gene TRBV28 combines with J gene TRBJ2-7, with 8 nucleotides matching TRBD2. Trimming took 7 bases from V and 3 from J; bases not matched to a gene: 8. The CDR3 contains 14 residues. Germline V gene data show CDR1 as MDHEN and CDR2 as SYDVKM. CDR3 nucleotide sequence: TGTGCCAGCACCATGGGAGCGGGAGTCTACGAGCAGTACGTC. Protein: CASTMGAGVYEQYV.

This clonotype was picked up many times. The CDR3 is CASSPPGTGNFQETQYF. CDR3 DNA: TGTGCCAGCAGTCCGCCGGGGACAGGAAACTTCCAAGAGACCCAGTACTTC. This sequence joins TRBV28 and TRBJ2-5, with 8 nucleotides matching TRBD1. This CDR3 contains 17 residues. Unmatched junction bases numbered 12, after V lost 5 bases and J lost 1 base. Looked up from germline, CDR1 is MDHEN and CDR2 is SYDVKM.

V and J are TRBV7-2 and TRBJ1-1; D ambiguous. CDR3 size: 15 residues. The germline gives CDR1 SGHTA, CDR2 FQGNSA. Trimming left V 1 base short and J 1 base short, with 10 bases between. The CDR3 coding sequence is TGTGCCAGCAGCTTAGGTCCGACGGAGAACACTGAAGCTTTCTTT. Its translation: CASSLGPTENTEAFF.

This clonotype occurred a few times. V gene TRBV7-9 combines with J gene TRBJ1-4, with D maybe TRBD1 (5 bases). Looked up from germline, CDR1 is SEHNR and CDR2 is FQNEAQ (reference sequence). Trimming cost V 5 bases and J 10 bases, with 20 bases left between them. The CDR3 covers 15 residues. The CDR3 region is CASSPAGPGPGKLFF. CDR3 bases: TGTGCCAGCAGCCCCGCGGGTCCAGGGCCCGGAAAACTGTTTTTT. Based on the CDR3 plus reference TRBV7-9 and TRBJ1-4, the full variable domain is DTGVSQNPRHKITKRGQNVTFRCDPISEHNRLYWYRQTLGQGPEFLTYFQNEAQLEKSRLLSDRFSAERPKGSFSTLEIQRTEQGDSAMYLCASSPAGPGPGKLFFGSGTQLSVL.

The chain is built from TRBV7-2 and TRBJ1-1; the D gene is possibly TRBD1 (5 bases). The CDR3 spans 14 residues. The ends were cut back, 5 bases at V and 1 base at J, with 11 bases in the middle. Looked up from germline, CDR1 is SGHTA and CDR2 is FQGNSA. The CDR3 is CASSPGTPNTEAFF. CDR3 DNA sequence: TGTGCCAGCAGCCCCGGGACCCCGAACACTGAAGCTTTCTTT.

The J gene is TRBJ2-1, the V gene TRBV5-1; no firm D call. Germline V gene data show CDR1 as SGHRS and CDR2 as YFSETQ. This CDR3 has 17 amino acids. The V and J ends lost 2 bases and 0 bases respectively, with 15 bases between them. The chain's CDR3 is CASSFNFVSSSYNEQFF. DNA for the CDR3: TGCGCCAGCAGCTTTAATTTTGTCTCAAGCTCCTACAATGAGCAGTTCTTC.